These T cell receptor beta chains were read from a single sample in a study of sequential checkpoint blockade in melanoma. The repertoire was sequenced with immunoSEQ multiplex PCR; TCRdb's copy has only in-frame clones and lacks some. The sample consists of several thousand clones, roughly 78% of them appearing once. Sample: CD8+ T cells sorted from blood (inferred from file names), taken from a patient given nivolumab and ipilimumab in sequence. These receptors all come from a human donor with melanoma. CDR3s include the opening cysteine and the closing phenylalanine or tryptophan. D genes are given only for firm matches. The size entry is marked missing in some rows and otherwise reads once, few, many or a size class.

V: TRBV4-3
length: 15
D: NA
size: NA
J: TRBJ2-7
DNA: TGCGCCAGCAGCCAAGATCAGGACAGTAACTCCGAGCAGTACTTC
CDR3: CASSQDQDSNSEQYF

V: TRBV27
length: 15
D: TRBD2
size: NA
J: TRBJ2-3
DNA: TGTGCCAGCAGTTGGGTTAGCGGGAGTGCAGATACGCAGTATTTT
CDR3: CASSWVSGSADTQYF

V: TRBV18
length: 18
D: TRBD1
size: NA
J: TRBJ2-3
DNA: TGTGCCAGCTCACTCCTAGACACCGGGACAGCAGTCACAGATACGCAGTATTTT
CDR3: CASSLLDTGTAVTDTQYF

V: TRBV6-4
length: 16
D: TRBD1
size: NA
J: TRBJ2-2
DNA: TGTGCCAGCAGTCCTTCGGACAGGGCGAACACCGGGGAGCTGTTTTTT
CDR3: CASSPSDRANTGELFF

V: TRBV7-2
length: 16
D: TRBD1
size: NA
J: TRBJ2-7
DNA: TGTGCCAGCAGCGCGCCAACCAGGGGGCTTGTCTACGAGCAGTACTTC
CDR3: CASSAPTRGLVYEQYF

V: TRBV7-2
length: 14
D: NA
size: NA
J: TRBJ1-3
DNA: TGTGCCAGCAGAGCCCGGGGTCCCGGAAACACCATATATTTT
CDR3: CASRARGPGNTIYF

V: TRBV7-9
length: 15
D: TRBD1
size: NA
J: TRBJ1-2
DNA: TGTGCCAGCAGCTTAGTGGACAGGGTTGACTATGGCTACACCTTC
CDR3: CASSLVDRVDYGYTF

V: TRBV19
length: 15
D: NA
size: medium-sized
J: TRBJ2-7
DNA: TGTGCCAGTAGTATTACGGGACGGGGGACGTACGAGCAGTACTTC
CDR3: CASSITGRGTYEQYF

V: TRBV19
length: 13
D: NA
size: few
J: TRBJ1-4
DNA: TGTGCCAGTACCCTAGGTGGAGGTGAAAAACTGTTTTTT
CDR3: CASTLGGGEKLFF

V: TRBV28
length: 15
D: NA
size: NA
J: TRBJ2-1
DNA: TGTGCCAGCAGTCCCTCTGGCGGCCCGGGCAATGAGCAGTTCTTC
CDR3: CASSPSGGPGNEQFF

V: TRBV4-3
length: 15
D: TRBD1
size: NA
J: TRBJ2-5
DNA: TGCGCCAGCAGCCAAGTGGACAGGGGGCAAGAGACCCAGTACTTC
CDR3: CASSQVDRGQETQYF

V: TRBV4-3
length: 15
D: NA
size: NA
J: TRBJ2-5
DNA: TGCGCCAGCAGCCAAGAAAGGGGGGGGGCGGAGACCCAGTACTTC
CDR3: CASSQERGGAETQYF

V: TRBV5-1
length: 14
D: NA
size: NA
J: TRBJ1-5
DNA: TGCGCCAGCAGCTTGGAGGGGGGCAATCAGCCCCAGCATTTT
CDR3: CASSLEGGNQPQHF

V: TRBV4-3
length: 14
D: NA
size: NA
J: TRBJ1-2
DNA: TGCGCCAGTAGCCAAGGGTGGGGGGACTATGGCTACACCTTC
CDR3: CASSQGWGDYGYTF

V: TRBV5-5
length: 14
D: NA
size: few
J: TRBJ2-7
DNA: TGTGCCAGCAGCTTGGGCAGCGAGAGAGGCGAGCAGTACTTC
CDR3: CASSLGSERGEQYF

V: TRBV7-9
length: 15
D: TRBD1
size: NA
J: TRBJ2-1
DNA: TGTGCCAGCAGCCCCCGGGACAGGGTCTACAATGAGCAGTTCTTC
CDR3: CASSPRDRVYNEQFF

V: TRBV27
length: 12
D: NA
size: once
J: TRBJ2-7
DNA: TGTGCCAGCAGTTTGGAGTTATACGAGCAGTACTTC
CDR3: CASSLELYEQYF

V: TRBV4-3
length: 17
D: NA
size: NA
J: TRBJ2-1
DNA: TGCGCCAGCAGCCAGGGACTGGGCGTTGGCTCCTACAATGAGCAGTTCTTC
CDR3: CASSQGLGVGSYNEQFF

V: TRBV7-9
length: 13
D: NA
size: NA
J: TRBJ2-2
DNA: TGTGCCAGCAGCCCCCAGGGTTCCGGGGAGCTGTTTTTT
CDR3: CASSPQGSGELFF

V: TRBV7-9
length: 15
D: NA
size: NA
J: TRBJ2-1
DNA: TGTGCCAGCAGCTCCCTCGAGGGCCCCAGAGGTGAGCAGTTCTTC
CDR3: CASSSLEGPRGEQFF

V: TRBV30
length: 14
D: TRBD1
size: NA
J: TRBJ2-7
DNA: TGTGCCTGGGAGGCGGACAGGGGTTTTTACGAGCAGTACTTC
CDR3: CAWEADRGFYEQYF

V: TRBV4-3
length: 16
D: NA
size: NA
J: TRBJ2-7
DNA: TGCGCCAGCAGCCAAGATCGAGGCGGGGAACTCTACGAGCAGTACTTC
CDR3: CASSQDRGGELYEQYF

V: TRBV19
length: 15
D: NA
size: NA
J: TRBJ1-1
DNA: TGTGCCAGTAGTATAAGAACCCCACTTCCAGGGGAAGCTTTCTTT
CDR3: CASSIRTPLPGEAFF

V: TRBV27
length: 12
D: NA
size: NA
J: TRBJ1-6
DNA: TGTGCCAGCAGCGGCGTCAGGCAGGCCCTCCACTTT
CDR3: CASSGVRQALHF

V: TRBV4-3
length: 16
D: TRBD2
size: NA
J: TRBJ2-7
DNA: TGCGCCAGCAGCGCCGAGCGGACTAGCGCCTTCTACGAGCAGTACTTC
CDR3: CASSAERTSAFYEQYF

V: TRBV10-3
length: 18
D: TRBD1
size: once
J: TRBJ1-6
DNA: TGTGCCATCAGTGCGCTTTCGAACGGGACAGCCTATAATTCACCCCTCCACTTT
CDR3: CAISALSNGTAYNSPLHF